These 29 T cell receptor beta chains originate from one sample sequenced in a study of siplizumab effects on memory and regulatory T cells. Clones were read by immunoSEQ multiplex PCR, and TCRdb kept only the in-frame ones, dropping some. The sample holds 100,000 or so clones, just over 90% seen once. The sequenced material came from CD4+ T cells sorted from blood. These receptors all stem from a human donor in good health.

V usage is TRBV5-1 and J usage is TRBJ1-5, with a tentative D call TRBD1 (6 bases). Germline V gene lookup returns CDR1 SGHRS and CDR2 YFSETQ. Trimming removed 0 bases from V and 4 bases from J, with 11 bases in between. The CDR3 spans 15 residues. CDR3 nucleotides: TGCGCCAGCAGCTTGGAGGGGGTAGGTAATCAGCCCCAGCATTTT. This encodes CASSLEGVGNQPQHF.

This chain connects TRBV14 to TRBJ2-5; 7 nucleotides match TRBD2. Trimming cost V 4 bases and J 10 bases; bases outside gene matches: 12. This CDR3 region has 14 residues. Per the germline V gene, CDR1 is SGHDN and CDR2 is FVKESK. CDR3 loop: CASSPSSGASNQYF. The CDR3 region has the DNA TGTGCCAGCAGCCCTTCGAGCGGGGCCTCGAACCAGTACTTC.

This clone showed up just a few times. The CDR3 loop is CAGPGSGNTIYF. CDR3 nucleotides: TGTGCCGGTCCGGGCTCTGGAAACACCATATATTTT. The rearrangement links TRBV6-1 to TRBJ1-3, with D uncertain. Germline V gene sequence: CDR1 MNHNS, CDR2 SASEGT. Trimming removed 11 bases at V and 0 bases at J, with 8 bases between. The CDR3 is 12 residues long.

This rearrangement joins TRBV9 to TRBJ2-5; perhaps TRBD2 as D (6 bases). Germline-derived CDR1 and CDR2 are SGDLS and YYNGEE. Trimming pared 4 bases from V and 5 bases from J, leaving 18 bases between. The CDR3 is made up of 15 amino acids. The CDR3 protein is CASSKTGLPGETQYF. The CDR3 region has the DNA TGTGCCAGCAGCAAGACGGGACTCCCGGGGGAGACCCAGTACTTC.

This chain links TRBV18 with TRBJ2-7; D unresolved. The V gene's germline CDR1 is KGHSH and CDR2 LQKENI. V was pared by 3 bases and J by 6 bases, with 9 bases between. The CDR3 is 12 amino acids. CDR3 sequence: CASSPGLGEQYF. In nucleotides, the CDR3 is TGTGCCAGCTCACCTGGGTTGGGCGAGCAGTACTTC.

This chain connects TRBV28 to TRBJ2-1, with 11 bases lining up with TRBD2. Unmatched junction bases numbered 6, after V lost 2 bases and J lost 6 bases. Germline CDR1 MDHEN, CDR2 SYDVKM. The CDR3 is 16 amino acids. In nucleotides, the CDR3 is TGTGCCAGCAGTTTAACCGGGACTAGCGGCCTCAATGAGCAGTTCTTC. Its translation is CASSLTGTSGLNEQFF.

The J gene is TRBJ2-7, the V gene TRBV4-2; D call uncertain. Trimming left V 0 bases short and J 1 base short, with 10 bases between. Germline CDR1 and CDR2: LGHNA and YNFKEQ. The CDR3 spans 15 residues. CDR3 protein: CASSQDPAFSYEQYF. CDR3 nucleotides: TGTGCCAGCAGCCAAGATCCAGCGTTTTCCTACGAGCAGTACTTC.

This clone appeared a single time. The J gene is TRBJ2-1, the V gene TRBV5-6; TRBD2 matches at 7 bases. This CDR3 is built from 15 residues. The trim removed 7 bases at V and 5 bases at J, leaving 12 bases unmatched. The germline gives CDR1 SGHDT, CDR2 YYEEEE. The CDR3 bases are TGTGCCAGCCTCACTTGGGCGGGAGAACACAATGAGCAGTTCTTC. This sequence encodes CASLTWAGEHNEQFF.

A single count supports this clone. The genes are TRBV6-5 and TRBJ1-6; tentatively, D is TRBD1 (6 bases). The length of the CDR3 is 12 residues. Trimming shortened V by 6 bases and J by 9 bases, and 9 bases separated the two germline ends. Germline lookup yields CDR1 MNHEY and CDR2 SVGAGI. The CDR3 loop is CASRFRGSPLHF. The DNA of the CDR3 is TGTGCCAGCAGATTCAGGGGTTCACCCCTCCACTTT.

The CDR3 here is CASSVEVRDTQYF. CDR3 in DNA: TGTGCCAGCAGCGTAGAGGTTCGGGATACGCAGTATTTT. V is TRBV9 and J is TRBJ2-3; D uncertain. Germline-derived CDR1 and CDR2 are SGDLS and YYNGEE. The CDR3 spans 13 residues. Trimming shortened V by 0 bases and J by 6 bases, and 8 bases separated the two germline ends.

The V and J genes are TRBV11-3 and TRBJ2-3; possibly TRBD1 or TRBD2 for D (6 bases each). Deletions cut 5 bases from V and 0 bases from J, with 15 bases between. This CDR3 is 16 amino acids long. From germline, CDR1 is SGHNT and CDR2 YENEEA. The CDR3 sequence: CASSPLGGLSTDTQYF. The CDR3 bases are TGTGCCAGCAGCCCCCTTGGGGGGCTGAGCACAGATACGCAGTATTTT.

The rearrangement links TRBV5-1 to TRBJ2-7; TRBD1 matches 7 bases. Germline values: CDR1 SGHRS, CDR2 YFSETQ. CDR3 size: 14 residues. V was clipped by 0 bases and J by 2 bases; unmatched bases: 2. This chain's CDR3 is CASSLATGAYEQYF. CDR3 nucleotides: TGCGCCAGCAGCTTGGCAACAGGGGCCTACGAGCAGTACTTC.

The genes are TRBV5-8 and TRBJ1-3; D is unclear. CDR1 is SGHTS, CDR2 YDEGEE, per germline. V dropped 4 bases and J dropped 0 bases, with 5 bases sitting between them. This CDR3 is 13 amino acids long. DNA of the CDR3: TGTGCCAGCAGCGGCGGCTCTGGAAACACCATATATTTT. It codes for CASSGGSGNTIYF.

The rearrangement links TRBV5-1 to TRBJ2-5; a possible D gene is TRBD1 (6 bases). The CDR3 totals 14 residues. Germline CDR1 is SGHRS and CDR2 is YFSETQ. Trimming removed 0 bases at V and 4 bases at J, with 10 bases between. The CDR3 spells CASSLEGGRETQYF. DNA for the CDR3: TGCGCCAGCAGCTTGGAAGGGGGAAGAGAGACCCAGTACTTC.

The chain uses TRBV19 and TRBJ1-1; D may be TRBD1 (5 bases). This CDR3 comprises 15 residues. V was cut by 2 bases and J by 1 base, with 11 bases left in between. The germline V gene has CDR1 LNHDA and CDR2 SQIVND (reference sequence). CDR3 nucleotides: TGTGCCAGTAGTATAAGGGGCCAGTCGAACACTGAAGCTTTCTTT. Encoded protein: CASSIRGQSNTEAFF. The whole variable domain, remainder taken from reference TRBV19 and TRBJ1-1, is DGGITQSPKYLFRKEGQNVTLSCEQNLNHDAMYWYRQDPGQGLRLIYYSQIVNDFQKGDIAEGYSVSREKKESFPLTVTSAQKNPTAFYLCASSIRGQSNTEAFFGQGTRLTVV.

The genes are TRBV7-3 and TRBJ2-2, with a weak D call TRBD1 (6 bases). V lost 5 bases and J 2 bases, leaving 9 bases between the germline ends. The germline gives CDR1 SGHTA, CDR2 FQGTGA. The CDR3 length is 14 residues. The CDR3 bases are TGTGCCAGCAGCGCGGACAGCAACACCGGGGAGCTGTTTTTT. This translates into CASSADSNTGELFF. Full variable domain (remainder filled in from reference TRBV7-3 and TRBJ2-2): GAGVSQTPSNKVTEKGKYVELRCDPISGHTALYWYRQSLGQGPEFLIYFQGTGAADDSGLPNDRFFAVRPEGSVSTLKIQRTERGDSAVYLCASSADSNTGELFFGEGSRLTVL.

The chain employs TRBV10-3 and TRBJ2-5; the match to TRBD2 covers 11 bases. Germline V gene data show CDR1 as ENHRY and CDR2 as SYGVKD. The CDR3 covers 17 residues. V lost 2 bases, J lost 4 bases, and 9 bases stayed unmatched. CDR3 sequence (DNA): TGTGCCATCAGTGAGACAAAACTAGCGGGAGTGGGAGAGACCCAGTACTTC. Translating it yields CAISETKLAGVGETQYF.

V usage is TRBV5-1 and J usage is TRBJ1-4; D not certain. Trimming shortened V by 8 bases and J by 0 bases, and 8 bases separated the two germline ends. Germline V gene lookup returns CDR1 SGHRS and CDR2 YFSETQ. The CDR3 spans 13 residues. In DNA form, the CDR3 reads TGCGCCAGGTGGCGGGCAACTAATGAAAAACTGTTTTTT. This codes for CARWRATNEKLFF.

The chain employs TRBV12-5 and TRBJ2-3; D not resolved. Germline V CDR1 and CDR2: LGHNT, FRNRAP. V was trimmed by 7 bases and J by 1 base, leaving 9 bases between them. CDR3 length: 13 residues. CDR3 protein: CASAVGGTDTQYF. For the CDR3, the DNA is TGTGCTAGTGCTGTGGGTGGCACAGATACGCAGTATTTT.

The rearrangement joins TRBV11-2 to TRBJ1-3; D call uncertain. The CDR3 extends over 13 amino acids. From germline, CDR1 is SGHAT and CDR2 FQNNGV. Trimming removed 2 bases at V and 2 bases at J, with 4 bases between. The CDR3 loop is CASSLPPGNTIYF. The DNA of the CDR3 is TGTGCCAGCAGCTTACCCCCTGGAAACACCATATATTTT.

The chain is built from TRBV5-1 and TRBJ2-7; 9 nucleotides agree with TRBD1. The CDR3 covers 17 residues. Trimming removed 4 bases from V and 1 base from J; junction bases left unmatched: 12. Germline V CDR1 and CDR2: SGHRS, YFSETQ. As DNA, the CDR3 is TGCGCCAGCAGCCCCTGGACAGGGGCCGAACGGTCCTACGAGCAGTACTTC. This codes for CASSPWTGAERSYEQYF.

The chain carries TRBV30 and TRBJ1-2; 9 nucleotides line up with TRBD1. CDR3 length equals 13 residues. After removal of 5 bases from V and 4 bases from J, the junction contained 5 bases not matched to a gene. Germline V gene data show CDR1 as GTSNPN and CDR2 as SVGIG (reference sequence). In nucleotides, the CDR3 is TGTGCCTGGGGATCGGGACAGGGCTATGGCTACACCTTC. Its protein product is CAWGSGQGYGYTF.

CDR3 sequence (DNA): TGTGCCAGCAGCGGGGGGGCCAGTGTCTATGGCTACACCTTC. It encodes CASSGGASVYGYTF. The V gene is TRBV7-9, the J gene TRBJ1-2; weak D call: TRBD1 (6 bases). From germline, CDR1 is SEHNR and CDR2 FQNEAQ (reference sequence). V lost 5 bases, J lost 4 bases, and 14 bases lay in between. This CDR3 contains 14 residues.

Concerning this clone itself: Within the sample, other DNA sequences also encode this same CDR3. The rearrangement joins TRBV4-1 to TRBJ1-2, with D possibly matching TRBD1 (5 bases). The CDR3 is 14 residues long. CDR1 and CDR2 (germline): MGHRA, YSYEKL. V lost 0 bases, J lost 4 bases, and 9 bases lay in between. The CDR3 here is CASSQDQGGYGYTF. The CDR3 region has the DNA TGCGCCAGCAGCCAAGATCAGGGTGGCTATGGCTACACCTTC.

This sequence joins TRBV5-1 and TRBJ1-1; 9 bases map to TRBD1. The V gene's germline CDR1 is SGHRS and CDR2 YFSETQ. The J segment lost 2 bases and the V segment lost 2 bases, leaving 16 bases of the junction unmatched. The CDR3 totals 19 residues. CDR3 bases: TGCGCCAGCAGCTTTGAGGTTAAGGGGACAGGGCTCACCAACACTGAAGCTTTCTTT. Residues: CASSFEVKGTGLTNTEAFF.

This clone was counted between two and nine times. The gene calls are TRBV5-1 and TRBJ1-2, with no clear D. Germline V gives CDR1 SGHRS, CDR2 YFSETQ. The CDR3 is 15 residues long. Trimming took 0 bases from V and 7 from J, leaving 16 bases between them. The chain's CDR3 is CASSLVGRRSGGYTF. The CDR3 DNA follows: TGCGCCAGCAGCTTGGTCGGCAGGCGTTCAGGTGGCTACACCTTC. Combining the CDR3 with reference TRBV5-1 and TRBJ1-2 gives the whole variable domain KAGVTQTPRYLIKTRGQQVTLSCSPISGHRSVSWYQQTPGQGLQFLFEYFSETQRNKGNFPGRFSGRQFSNSRSEMNVSTLELGDSALYLCASSLVGRRSGGYTFGSGTRLTVV.

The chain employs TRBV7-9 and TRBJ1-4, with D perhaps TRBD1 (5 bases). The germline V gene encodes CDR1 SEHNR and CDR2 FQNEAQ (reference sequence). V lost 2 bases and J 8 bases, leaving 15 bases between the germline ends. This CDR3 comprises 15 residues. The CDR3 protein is CASSLSARAGEKLFF. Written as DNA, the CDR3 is TGTGCCAGCAGCTTAAGCGCCAGGGCGGGAGAAAAACTGTTTTTT.

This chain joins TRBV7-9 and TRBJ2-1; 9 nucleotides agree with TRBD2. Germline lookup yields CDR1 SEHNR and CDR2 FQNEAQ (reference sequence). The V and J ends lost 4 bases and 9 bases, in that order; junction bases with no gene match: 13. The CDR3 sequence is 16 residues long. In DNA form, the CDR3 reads TGTGCCAGCAGCTCGGGATATGGGACTAGCAGGGGTGAGCAGTTCTTC. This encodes CASSSGYGTSRGEQFF. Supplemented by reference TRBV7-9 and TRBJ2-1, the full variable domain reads DTGVSQNPRHKITKRGQNVTFRCDPISEHNRLYWYRQTLGQGPEFLTYFQNEAQLEKSRLLSDRFSAERPKGSFSTLEIQRTEQGDSAMYLCASSSGYGTSRGEQFFGPGTRLTVL.

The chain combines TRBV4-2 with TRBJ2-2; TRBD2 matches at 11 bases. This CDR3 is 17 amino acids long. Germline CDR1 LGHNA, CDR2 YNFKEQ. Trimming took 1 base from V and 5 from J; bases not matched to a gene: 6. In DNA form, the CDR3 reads TGTGCCAGCAGCCAAGGGCCTAGCGGGGGGCATACCGGGGAGCTGTTTTTT. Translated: CASSQGPSGGHTGELFF.